The entry that follows covers one T cell receptor beta chain sequence. One junction end does not reproduce the germline sequence, and a read error may be involved. These data originate in a study of CD8+ T cells in alopecia areata. Reverse transcribed after extraction, RNA yielded cDNA as the sequencing template. Assay used: immunoSEQ multiplex PCR; TCRdb lists only in-frame clones, some missing. The data contain some 100,000 clones, roughly 56% of them seen just once; the ten biggest clones take up about a sixth. The CDR3 consists of 8 residues. Germline CDR1 and CDR2: PRHDT and FYEKMQ (reference sequence). The treatment here: oral pan-JAK inhibitor, 5-10 mg twice daily.

This TCR was sampled from a human donor with alopecia areata. The chain joins TRBV13 to TRBJ2-7; D is undetermined. The source was CD8+ T cells sorted from blood, collected at approximately week 61, from a patient treated with tofacitinib. CDR3 nucleotides: TGTGCCAGCAGTGAACGGGACTTC. It specifies CASSERDF.